Below are 21 T cell receptor beta chains sequenced from a single sample in a study of OX40 agonist ivuxolimab in advanced cancers. Assay used: immunoSEQ multiplex PCR; TCRdb lists only in-frame clones, some missing. The table shows 15,000 to 20,000 clones, with over 75% occurring only once. Sample: CD4+ or CD8+ T cells sorted from blood, taken in a trial of the OX40 agonist ivuxolimab. Every receptor here comes from an adult with an advanced solid tumor such as melanoma, head and neck, liver or kidney cancer.

This chain links TRBV15 with TRBJ2-2; D perhaps matches TRBD2 (6 bases). V lost 8 bases and J 5 bases, leaving 21 bases between the germline ends. The CDR3 extends over 16 amino acids. The germline V gene encodes CDR1 LNHNV and CDR2 YYDKDF (reference sequence). In DNA, the CDR3 is TGTGCCACCCGGGGCACAGAGGCGGGGCGGACCGGGGAGCTGTTTTTT. It yields the protein CATRGTEAGRTGELFF.

This chain joins TRBV7-6 and TRBJ2-7, with D perhaps TRBD2 (6 bases). There are 13 residues in the CDR3. Germline assignment: CDR1 SGHVS and CDR2 FNYEAQ. Trimming left V 5 bases short and J 4 bases short, with 12 bases between. The CDR3: CASSTPGGYEQYF. The CDR3 nucleotides read TGTGCCAGCAGCACCCCTGGAGGGTACGAGCAGTACTTC.

This chain links TRBV2 with TRBJ2-5; D gene uncertain. The J call may be in error: the DNA end matches TRBJ2-7 better. Germline CDR1 and CDR2: SNHLY and FYNNEI. This CDR3 comprises 13 residues. CDR3 sequence: CASAGGASYEQYF. The CDR3 coding sequence is TGTGCCAGCGCCGGCGGAGCTTCCTACGAGCAGTACTTC.

This sequence joins TRBV5-1 and TRBJ2-7; 8 positions agree with TRBD1. The CDR3 spans 15 residues. The V and J ends lost 4 bases and 2 bases, in that order; junction bases with no gene match: 8. CDR1 SGHRS and CDR2 YFSETQ come from the germline V gene. The CDR3 coding sequence is TGCGCCAGCAGCCTCTGGACAGGGATGACCTACGAGCAGTACTTC. Protein: CASSLWTGMTYEQYF. Combining the CDR3 with reference TRBV5-1 and TRBJ2-7 gives the whole variable domain KAGVTQTPRYLIKTRGQQVTLSCSPISGHRSVSWYQQTPGQGLQFLFEYFSETQRNKGNFPGRFSGRQFSNSRSEMNVSTLELGDSALYLCASSLWTGMTYEQYFGPGTRLTVT.

J is TRBJ2-5 and V is TRBV10-3; 8 nucleotides align to TRBD2. Trimming cost V 5 bases and J 2 bases; bases outside gene matches: 4. This CDR3 is 14 amino acids long. Germline V CDR1 and CDR2: ENHRY, SYGVKD. This chain's CDR3 is CAISRGGQQETQYF. DNA for the CDR3: TGTGCCATCAGTCGGGGGGGGCAGCAAGAGACCCAGTACTTC.

This clone was seen more than once but under ten times. The chain is built from TRBV27 and TRBJ2-1, with 7 bases lining up with TRBD1. CDR1 MNHEY and CDR2 SMNVEV come from the germline V gene (reference sequence). The junction had 9 bases not matched to a gene; V was cut back by 8 bases and J by 5 bases. This CDR3 spans 14 amino acids. In nucleotides, the CDR3 is TGTGCCAGCGCTCTAGGGGGCCCACACAATGAGCAGTTCTTC. It encodes CASALGGPHNEQFF.

V and J are TRBV6-5 and TRBJ2-7; 12 nucleotides match TRBD2. CDR3 length: 15 residues. The trim removed 5 bases at V and 2 bases at J, leaving 4 bases unmatched. Germline CDR1 and CDR2: MNHEY and SVGAGI. CDR3: CASSPLAGGPYEQYF. The CDR3, as DNA: TGTGCCAGCAGTCCCCTAGCGGGAGGGCCCTACGAGCAGTACTTC.

The chain joins TRBV28 to TRBJ2-5; D is uncertain. The end of the DNA fits TRBJ2-7 better, so the J call may be wrong. Germline assignment: CDR1 MDHEN and CDR2 SYDVKM. The CDR3 contains 14 residues. DNA for the CDR3: TGTGCCAGCAGTTTTTACCCCATGGGGAACGAGCAGTACTTC. Its translation is CASSFYPMGNEQYF.

The chain employs TRBV6-6 and TRBJ2-1; D unclear. This CDR3 comprises 15 residues. V lost 0 bases and J 2 bases, leaving 8 bases between the germline ends. Per germline, CDR1 MNHNY and CDR2 SVGAGI (reference sequence). The CDR3: CASSYSGPPYNEQFF. CDR3 nucleotides: TGTGCCAGCAGTTACTCCGGGCCCCCCTACAATGAGCAGTTCTTC.

V usage is TRBV27 and J usage is TRBJ2-2; 12 positions match TRBD2. Losses at the gene ends were 5 bases for V and 2 bases for J; bases not matched to a gene: 12. This CDR3 comprises 19 residues. The germline V gene has CDR1 MNHEY and CDR2 SMNVEV (reference sequence). For the CDR3, the DNA is TGTGCCAGCAGTATAGTAAGGACTAGCGGGACCTCTAACACCGGGGAGCTGTTTTTT. Protein product: CASSIVRTSGTSNTGELFF.

Notes on this clone: This may come from a read error, since a much larger clone is one base off. The rearrangement joins TRBV5-6 to TRBJ2-7, with D possibly called TRBD1 or TRBD2 (6 bases each). The germline CDR1 and CDR2 sequences are SGHDT and YYEEEE. This CDR3 is built from 14 residues. Trimming took off 9 bases at V and 6 bases at J, with 22 bases between the two ends. This chain's CDR3 is CANAEGHYRGEQYF. The CDR3 DNA follows: TGTGCCAACGCGGAGGGACACTACCGCGGCGAGCAGTACTTC. Together with reference TRBV5-6 and TRBJ2-7, the CDR3 gives the full variable domain: DAGVTQSPTHLIKTRGQQVTLRCSPKSGHDTVSWYQQALGQGPQFIFQYYEEEERQRGNFPDRFSGHQFPNYSSELNVNALLLGDSALYLCANAEGHYRGEQYFGPGTRLTVT.

The CDR3 here is CASSPGTEAEGYTF. Written as DNA, the CDR3 is TGTGCCAGCTCACCAGGGACGGAAGCGGAGGGCTACACCTTC. The chain joins TRBV18 to TRBJ1-2, with D perhaps matching TRBD1 (5 bases). The germline gives CDR1 KGHSH, CDR2 LQKENI. The CDR3 is 14 residues long. V was trimmed by 2 bases and J by 8 bases, leaving 15 bases between them.

The genes are TRBV7-2 and TRBJ2-2; possibly TRBD2 for D (6 bases). V gave up 0 bases and J gave up 9 bases, with 8 bases separating them. The V gene's germline CDR1 is SGHTA and CDR2 FQGNSA. The CDR3 covers 13 residues. The CDR3 spells CASSLAGGWELFF. DNA for the CDR3: TGTGCCAGCAGCTTAGCGGGAGGCTGGGAGCTGTTTTTT.

The chain links TRBV29-1 to TRBJ2-1, with D tentatively TRBD1 or TRBD2 (5 bases each). This CDR3 has 15 residues. The V and J ends lost 5 bases and 0 bases respectively, with 14 bases between them. Germline CDR1 is SQVTM and CDR2 is ANQGSEA. The CDR3 loop is CSVPGRIVSYNEQFF. The CDR3 bases are TGCAGCGTTCCGGGACGGATTGTCTCCTACAATGAGCAGTTCTTC.

The chain has TRBV6-5 and TRBJ2-3; D not certain. V was pared by 0 bases and J by 6 bases, with 7 bases between. The V gene's germline CDR1 is MNHEY and CDR2 SVGAGI. This CDR3 is 13 amino acids long. This chain's CDR3 is CASSYSIWDTQYF. CDR3 bases: TGTGCCAGCAGTTACTCGATCTGGGATACGCAGTATTTT.

The chain uses TRBV11-2 and TRBJ2-1, with TRBD2 matching over 13 bases. This CDR3 comprises 17 residues. V was pared by 5 bases and J by 5 bases, with 9 bases of the junction left unmatched. Germline CDR1 is SGHAT and CDR2 is FQNNGV. The CDR3 region is CASSLGTSGNNNNEQFF. For the CDR3, the DNA is TGTGCCAGCAGCCTCGGGACTAGCGGGAACAATAACAATGAGCAGTTCTTC.

The chain couples TRBV6-6 to TRBJ2-5, with D possibly matching TRBD1 (5 bases). The CDR3 consists of 15 residues. Deletions cut 2 bases from V and 4 bases from J, with 14 bases between. CDR1 and CDR2 from the germline V gene are MNHNY and SVGAGI (reference sequence). DNA for the CDR3: TGTGCCAGCAGTTACGCGTGGGGCAGACTAGAGACCCAGTACTTC. It yields the protein CASSYAWGRLETQYF.

The rearrangement links TRBV7-8 to TRBJ2-5; D might be TRBD2 (5 bases). Germline CDR1 SGHVS, CDR2 FQNEAQ. Trimming pared 1 base from V and 7 bases from J, leaving 19 bases between. The CDR3 is 16 residues long. The CDR3 region is CASSLERFGREGTQYF. CDR3 in DNA: TGTGCCAGCAGCTTAGAACGTTTCGGTCGAGAGGGGACCCAGTACTTC.

V is TRBV4-3 and J is TRBJ1-4; TRBD1 agrees at 7 bases. This CDR3 contains 15 residues. CDR1 and CDR2 (germline): LGHNA, YSLEER. The V gene end was trimmed by 3 bases and the J gene end by 4 bases; junction bases not matched to a gene: 5. The CDR3 bases are TGCGCCAGCAGCCATGACCCAGGGGGTAATGAAAAACTGTTTTTT. This codes for CASSHDPGGNEKLFF.

The J gene is TRBJ2-1, the V gene TRBV19; D gene ambiguous. V lost 3 bases and J 7 bases, leaving 4 bases between the germline ends. CDR1 is LNHDA and CDR2 is SQIVND in the germline V gene (reference sequence). CDR3 length equals 11 residues. The CDR3 spells CASSIGNEQFF. The CDR3 DNA reads TGTGCCAGTAGTATTGGAAATGAGCAGTTCTTC.

This chain joins TRBV13 and TRBJ2-7, with D unclear. This CDR3 has 16 amino acids. V shed 5 bases and J shed 6 bases, with 23 bases lying between them. Germline CDR1 and CDR2: PRHDT and FYEKMQ (reference sequence). CDR3 sequence (DNA): TGTGCCAGCAGCGATGGACCTCCATTTACGTATGGCGAGCAGTACTTC. Its protein product is CASSDGPPFTYGEQYF.